What follows is one TCR beta chain and its context. Clones were read by immunoSEQ multiplex PCR, and TCRdb kept only the in-frame ones, dropping some. The sample shows around 120,000 clones, just under 95% of them seen only once. This sample stems from a study of T cell responses to AZD1222 COVID-19 vaccine. Germline V gene data show CDR1 as SGHTA and CDR2 as FQGNSA. Trimming cost V 6 bases and J 2 bases, with 26 bases left between them. This CDR3 contains 19 residues. The chain carries TRBV7-2 and TRBJ2-1; the D gene is possibly TRBD2 (7 bases). This clonotype was sampled from an adult who received the AZD1222 COVID-19 vaccine. The sequencing used peripheral blood, collected 28 days after the second AZD1222 dose. In nucleotides, the CDR3 is TGTGCCAGCAGTCCCAGGGAGGGGACGGGGGGCGAAGCCTACAATGAGCAGTTCTTC. The encoded protein is CASSPREGTGGEAYNEQFF.